These 11 T cell receptor beta chains originate from one sample sequenced in a study of T cell responses to AZD1222 COVID-19 vaccine. TCRdb's table, derived via immunoSEQ multiplex PCR, lists solely in-frame clones and lacks some. The sample includes tens of thousands of clones, roughly 90% of them seen just once. This specimen consisted of peripheral blood, obtained on day 0 of AZD1222 vaccination. These TCRs come from an adult in good health.

In this sample, this clone turned up a few times. This chain connects TRBV19 to TRBJ2-3; D gene unclear. Germline lookup yields CDR1 LNHDA and CDR2 SQIVND (reference sequence). This CDR3 is 13 amino acids long. Trimming pared 5 bases from V and 1 base from J, leaving 7 bases between. The CDR3: CASSLPGTDTQYF. The CDR3 DNA reads TGTGCCAGTAGTCTACCAGGCACAGATACGCAGTATTTT.

This chain connects TRBV28 to TRBJ1-2; 8 bases line up with TRBD1. This CDR3 is built from 12 residues. J gave up 8 bases and V 5 bases, and 4 bases lay outside the gene matches. Looked up from germline, CDR1 is MDHEN and CDR2 is SYDVKM. CDR3 DNA sequence: TGTGCCAGCAGTGACAGGGGAAGGGGCTACACCTTC. It encodes CASSDRGRGYTF.

This sequence joins TRBV6-5 and TRBJ2-2; 9 bases are shared with TRBD2. CDR1 MNHEY and CDR2 SVGAGI come from the germline V gene. The CDR3 extends over 14 amino acids. With V trimmed by 7 bases and J by 5 bases, 5 bases remained unmatched. The CDR3 here is CASKVAGDTGELFF. In DNA, the CDR3 is TGTGCCAGCAAAGTAGCGGGGGATACCGGGGAGCTGTTTTTT.

The CDR3 DNA is TGTGCCAGCAGCTCCAGGAGATTTTCCTACAATGAGCAGTTCTTC. Residues: CASSSRRFSYNEQFF. This rearrangement joins TRBV3-1 (or the pseudogene TRBV3-2) to TRBJ2-1, with D hard to call. The germline gives CDR1 LGHDT, CDR2 YNNKEL (reference sequence). The CDR3 length is 15 residues. Trimming pared 5 bases from V and 1 base from J, leaving 12 bases between.

The genes are TRBV2 and TRBJ1-5; weak D call: TRBD1 (6 bases). V shed 4 bases and J shed 2 bases, with 18 bases lying between them. In germline, CDR1 is SNHLY, CDR2 FYNNEI. The CDR3 consists of 17 residues. CDR3 region: CASSGPIQGWGNQPQHF. Written as DNA, the CDR3 is TGTGCCAGCAGTGGGCCAATACAGGGCTGGGGCAATCAGCCCCAGCATTTT.

The chain carries TRBV7-9 and TRBJ2-7; TRBD1 aligns across 10 bases. This CDR3 region has 13 residues. The V and J ends lost 5 bases and 11 bases, in that order; junction bases with no gene match: 9. Germline CDR1 is SEHNR and CDR2 is FQNEAQ (reference sequence). CDR3 DNA: TGTGCCAGCAGCCCATCGGGACAGGGGACCGAGTACTTC. Amino acid sequence: CASSPSGQGTEYF.

This rearrangement joins TRBV7-2 to TRBJ1-2; possibly TRBD1 for D (6 bases). This CDR3 region has 13 residues. V lost 4 bases and J lost 8, with 14 bases in between. CDR1 and CDR2 from the germline V gene are SGHTA and FQGNSA. CDR3 amino acids: CASSSAGAQGYTF. CDR3 nucleotide sequence: TGTGCCAGCAGCTCAGCGGGGGCTCAGGGCTACACCTTC.

This chain joins TRBV19 and TRBJ2-1; 9 bases are a match to TRBD2. Germline values: CDR1 LNHDA, CDR2 SQIVND (reference sequence). J gave up 6 bases and V 6 bases, and 6 bases lay outside the gene matches. The CDR3 spans 14 residues. Written as DNA, the CDR3 is TGTGCCAGTAGCGGAGCGGGGGGTTCCAATGAGCAGTTCTTC. Its protein is CASSGAGGSNEQFF. Complete variable domain (other parts from reference TRBV19 and TRBJ2-1): DGGITQSPKYLFRKEGQNVTLSCEQNLNHDAMYWYRQDPGQGLRLIYYSQIVNDFQKGDIAEGYSVSREKKESFPLTVTSAQKNPTAFYLCASSGAGGSNEQFFGPGTRLTVL.

This sequence joins TRBV5-4 and TRBJ1-5; 7 bases map to TRBD1. Germline V gene data show CDR1 as SGHNT and CDR2 as YYREEE (reference sequence). CDR3 size: 14 residues. The trim removed 3 bases at V and 2 bases at J, leaving 2 bases unmatched. The CDR3 DNA sequence: TGTGCCAGCAGCTCGGGGACAGGCAATCAGCCCCAGCATTTT. This translates into CASSSGTGNQPQHF.

This rearrangement joins TRBV15 to TRBJ2-6; D is unclear. The V end was cut by 3 bases, the J end by 4 bases, with 10 bases between. In germline, CDR1 is LNHNV, CDR2 YYDKDF (reference sequence). This CDR3 has 15 amino acids. The CDR3 nucleotides are TGTGCCACCAGCAGTGCTACCGGGGGGGCCAACGTCCTGACTTTC. Its translation: CATSSATGGANVLTF.

V gene TRBV7-2 combines with J gene TRBJ2-1; D call uncertain. CDR3 size: 13 residues. V lost 5 bases and J lost 2, with 7 bases in between. Germline CDR1 reads SGHTA; CDR2 reads FQGNSA. As DNA, the CDR3 is TGTGCCAGCAGCCTCGTAGCCTACAATGAGCAGTTCTTC. This sequence encodes CASSLVAYNEQFF.